The following is a TCR beta chain sequence with its context. Repertoires were generated with immunoSEQ multiplex PCR, while TCRdb's copy carries only in-frame clones and drops some. The profile shows roughly 69,000 clones, about 97% of them singletons. The entry originates in a study of technical replicates of blood from a handful of donors. Trimming took 5 bases from V and 8 from J, leaving 12 bases between them. Germline V lookup: CDR1 SQVTM, CDR2 ANQGSEA. The CDR3 runs 11 residues. J is TRBJ1-2 and V is TRBV29-1; D gene ambiguous. The material sequenced was T cells isolated from PBMCs. The receptor comes from a human donor in good health. The CDR3 DNA follows: TGCAGCGTTCCTAGGACTGAGGGCTACACCTTC. It yields the protein CSVPRTEGYTF.